The 5 T cell receptor beta chains reported below all come from one sample, sequenced in a study of CD8 T cells in Susac syndrome. RNA was extracted with the RNeasy kit, and a quantity of about 0.45 to 1 ug was reverse transcribed using random hexamers. TCRdb re-derived calls from the immunoSEQ multiplex PCR reads in MiXCR, one entry per CDR3 protein. This table holds about 190,000 distinct CDR3 sequences, around 95% found once. Material: CD4+ T cells from PBMCs. These receptors all come from a human donor in good health.

This chain uses TRBV18 with TRBJ2-7; possibly TRBD2 for D (6 bases). This CDR3 contains 16 residues. V was pared by 4 bases and J by 1 base, with 17 bases between. Germline CDR1 KGHSH, CDR2 LQKENI. The CDR3 protein is CASSQPGTPKSYEQYV. CDR3 in DNA: TGTGCCAGCTCACAACCCGGGACTCCTAAGTCCTACGAGCAGTACGTC.

The chain uses TRBV4-1 and TRBJ1-5; D is perhaps TRBD1 (6 bases). Germline V gives CDR1 MGHRA, CDR2 YSYEKL. The length of the CDR3 is 15 residues. Trimming removed 5 bases at V and 4 bases at J, with 15 bases between. DNA for the CDR3: TGCGCCAGCAGCGCTACAGGGCTTCGTAATCAGCCCCAGCATTTT. This codes for CASSATGLRNQPQHF.

The chain uses TRBV20-1 and TRBJ2-4; D is uncertain. The V gene lost 3 bases and the J gene lost 0 bases, with 6 bases spanning the gap. The CDR3 consists of 13 residues. Germline V gene sequence: CDR1 DFQATT, CDR2 SNEGSKA (reference sequence). The CDR3: CSASVLAKNIQYF. The DNA of the CDR3 is TGCAGTGCTAGTGTACTAGCCAAAAACATTCAGTACTTC.

The chain carries TRBV4-1 and TRBJ1-2; 7 nucleotides match TRBD1. With V trimmed by 4 bases and J by 8 bases, 7 bases remained unmatched. The CDR3 extends over 13 amino acids. Germline lookup yields CDR1 MGHRA and CDR2 YSYEKL. The CDR3 protein is CASSLDRASGYTF. CDR3 nucleotides: TGCGCCAGCAGCCTTGACAGGGCGTCAGGCTACACCTTC.

J is TRBJ2-6 and V is TRBV9; D is undetermined. Germline assignment: CDR1 SGDLS and CDR2 YYNGEE. Trimming left V 0 bases short and J 0 bases short, with 4 bases between. This CDR3 has 15 amino acids. CDR3 nucleotides: TGTGCCAGCAGCGTAGTTAACTCTGGGGCCAACGTCCTGACTTTC. This codes for CASSVVNSGANVLTF.